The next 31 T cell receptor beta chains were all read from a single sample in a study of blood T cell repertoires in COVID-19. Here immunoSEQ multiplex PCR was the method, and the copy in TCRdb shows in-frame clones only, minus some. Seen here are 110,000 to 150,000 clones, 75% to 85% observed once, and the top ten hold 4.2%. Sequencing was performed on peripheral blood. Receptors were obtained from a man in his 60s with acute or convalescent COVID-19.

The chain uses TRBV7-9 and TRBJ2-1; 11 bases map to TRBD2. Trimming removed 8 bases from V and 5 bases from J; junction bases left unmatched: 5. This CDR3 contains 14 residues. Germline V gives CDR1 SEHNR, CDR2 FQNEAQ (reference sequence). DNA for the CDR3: TGTGCCAGCGCGACTAGCGGGATCCACAATGAGCAGTTCTTC. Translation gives CASATSGIHNEQFF.

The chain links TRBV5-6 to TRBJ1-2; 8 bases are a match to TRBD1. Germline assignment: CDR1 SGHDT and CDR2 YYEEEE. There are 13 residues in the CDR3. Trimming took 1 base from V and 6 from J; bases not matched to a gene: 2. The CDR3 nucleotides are TGTGCCAGCAGCTTGCCGACAGGGGATGGCTACACCTTC. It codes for CASSLPTGDGYTF.

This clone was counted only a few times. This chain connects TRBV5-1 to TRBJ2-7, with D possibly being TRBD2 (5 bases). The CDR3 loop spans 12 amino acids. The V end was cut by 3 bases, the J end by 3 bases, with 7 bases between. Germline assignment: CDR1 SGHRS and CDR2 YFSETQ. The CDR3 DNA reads TGCGCCAGCAGCTCGGGGAGCTACGAGCAGTACTTC. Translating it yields CASSSGSYEQYF.

The CDR3 sequence is CASKAGGPYEQYF. CDR3 DNA: TGTGCCAGCAAGGCGGGAGGTCCCTACGAGCAGTACTTC. The chain recombines TRBV12-3 or TRBV12-4 with TRBJ2-7; 8 bases map to TRBD2. The CDR3 covers 13 residues. V was pared by 7 bases and J by 2 bases, with 4 bases of the junction left unmatched.

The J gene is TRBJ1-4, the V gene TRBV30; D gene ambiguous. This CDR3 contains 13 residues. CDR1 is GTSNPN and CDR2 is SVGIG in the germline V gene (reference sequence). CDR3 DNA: TGTGCTGCATCACGGGGTTCTAATGAAAAACTGTTTTTT. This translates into CAASRGSNEKLFF. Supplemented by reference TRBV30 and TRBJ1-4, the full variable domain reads SQTIHQWPATLVQPVGSPLSLECTVEGTSNPNLYWYRQAAGRGLQLLFYSVGIGQISSEVPQNLSASRPQDRQFILSSKKLLLSDSGFYLCAASRGSNEKLFFGSGTQLSVL.

The CDR3 sequence: CASSPPEGQYNYGYTF. In DNA, the CDR3 is TGTGCCAGCAGCCCCCCGGAGGGACAGTACAACTATGGCTACACCTTC. The rearrangement links TRBV4-2 to TRBJ1-2; 7 bases are a match to TRBD1. Trimming removed 4 bases from V and 2 bases from J; junction bases left unmatched: 10. There are 16 residues in the CDR3. Germline CDR1 is LGHNA and CDR2 is YNFKEQ.

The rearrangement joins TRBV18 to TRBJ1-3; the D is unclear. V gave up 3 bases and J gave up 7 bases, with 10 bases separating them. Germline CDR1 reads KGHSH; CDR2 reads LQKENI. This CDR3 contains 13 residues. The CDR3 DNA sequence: TGTGCCAGCTCACCGAGGGATCGGAACACCATATATTTT. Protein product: CASSPRDRNTIYF.

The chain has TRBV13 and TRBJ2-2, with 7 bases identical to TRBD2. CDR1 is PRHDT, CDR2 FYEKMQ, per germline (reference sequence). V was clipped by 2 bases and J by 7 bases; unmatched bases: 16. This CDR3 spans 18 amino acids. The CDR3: CASSLRFASGRLDGELFF. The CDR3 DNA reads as TGTGCCAGCAGCTTAAGGTTTGCTTCCGGGAGGTTGGACGGGGAGCTGTTTTTT. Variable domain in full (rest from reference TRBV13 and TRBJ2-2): AAGVIQSPRHLIKEKRETATLKCYPIPRHDTVYWYQQGPGQDPQFLISFYEKMQSDKGSIPDRFSAQQFSDYHSELNMSSLELGDSALYFCASSLRFASGRLDGELFFGEGSRLTVL.

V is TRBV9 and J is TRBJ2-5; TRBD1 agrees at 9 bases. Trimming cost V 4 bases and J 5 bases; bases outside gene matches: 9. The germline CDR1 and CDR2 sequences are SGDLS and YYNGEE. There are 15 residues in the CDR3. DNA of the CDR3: TGTGCCAGCAGCTACCGGGACAGGGAGACGGAGACCCAGTACTTC. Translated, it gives CASSYRDRETETQYF. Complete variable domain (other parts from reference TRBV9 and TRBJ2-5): DSGVTQTPKHLITATGQRVTLRCSPRSGDLSVYWYQQSLDQGLQFLIQYYNGEERAKGNILERFSAQQFPDLHSELNLSSLELGDSALYFCASSYRDRETETQYFGPGTRLLVL.

In DNA form, the CDR3 reads TGTGCCAGCCTAAATAGCGGGAGGGCCAATGAGCAGTTCTTC. It translates to CASLNSGRANEQFF. This chain joins TRBV19 and TRBJ2-1; 11 bases line up with TRBD2. Germline V gene data show CDR1 as LNHDA and CDR2 as SQIVND (reference sequence). The CDR3 spans 14 residues. V gave up 9 bases and J gave up 6 bases; unmatched junction bases: 7.

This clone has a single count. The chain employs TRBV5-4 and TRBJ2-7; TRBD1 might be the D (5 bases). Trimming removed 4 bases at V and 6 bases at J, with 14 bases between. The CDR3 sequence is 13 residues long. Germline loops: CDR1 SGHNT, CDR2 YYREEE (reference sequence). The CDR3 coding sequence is TGTGCCAGCAGCCGGGTGGGGCAGGGCGAGCAGTACTTC. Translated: CASSRVGQGEQYF.

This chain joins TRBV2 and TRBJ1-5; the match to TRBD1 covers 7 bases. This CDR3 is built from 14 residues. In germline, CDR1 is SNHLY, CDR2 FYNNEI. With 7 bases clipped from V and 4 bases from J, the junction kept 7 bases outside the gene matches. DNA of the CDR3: TGTGCCAGCAAGTTGGAACAGGGGAATCAGCCCCAGCATTTT. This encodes CASKLEQGNQPQHF. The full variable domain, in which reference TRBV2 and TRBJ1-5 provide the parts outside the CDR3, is EPEVTQTPSHQVTQMGQEVILRCVPISNHLYFYWYRQILGQKVEFLVSFYNNEISEKSEIFDDQFSVERPDGSNFTLKIRSTKLEDSAMYFCASKLEQGNQPQHFGDGTRLSIL.

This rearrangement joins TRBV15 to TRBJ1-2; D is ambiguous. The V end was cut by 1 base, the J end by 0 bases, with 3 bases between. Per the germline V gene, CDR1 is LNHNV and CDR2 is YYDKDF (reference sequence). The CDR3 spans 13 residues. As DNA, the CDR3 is TGTGCCACCAGCAGAGCTTCTAACTATGGCTACACCTTC. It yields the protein CATSRASNYGYTF.

For the CDR3, the DNA is TGCGCCAGCAGCCAGCCGCTGGGACAGGAGAAAGAGACCCAGTACTTC. It yields the protein CASSQPLGQEKETQYF. The chain uses TRBV4-1 and TRBJ2-5; 8 positions agree with TRBD1. Germline CDR1 is MGHRA and CDR2 is YSYEKL. The CDR3 totals 16 residues. J was trimmed by 3 bases and V by 3 bases; bases with no gene match: 9.

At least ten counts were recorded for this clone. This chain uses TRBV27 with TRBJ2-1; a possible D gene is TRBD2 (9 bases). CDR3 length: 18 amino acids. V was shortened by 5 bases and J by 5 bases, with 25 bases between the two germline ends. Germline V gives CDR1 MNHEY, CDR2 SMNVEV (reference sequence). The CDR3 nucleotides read TGTGCCAGCAGTCCGACAGGGGTGGGACTAGCCTTCCACAATGAGCAGTTCTTC. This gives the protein CASSPTGVGLAFHNEQFF.

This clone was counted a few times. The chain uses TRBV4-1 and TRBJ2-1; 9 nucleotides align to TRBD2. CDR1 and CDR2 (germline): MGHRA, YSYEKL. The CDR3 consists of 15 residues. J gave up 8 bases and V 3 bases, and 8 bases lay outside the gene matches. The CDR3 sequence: CASSQFSGSKDEQFF. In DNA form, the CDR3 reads TGCGCCAGCAGCCAGTTTAGCGGGAGCAAGGATGAGCAGTTCTTC.

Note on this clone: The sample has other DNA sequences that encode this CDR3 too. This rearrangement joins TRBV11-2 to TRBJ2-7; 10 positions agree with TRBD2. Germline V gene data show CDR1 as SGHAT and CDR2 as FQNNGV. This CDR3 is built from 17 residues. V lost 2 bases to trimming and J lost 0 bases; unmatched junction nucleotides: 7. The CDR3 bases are TGTGCCAGCAGCTTAACAGCGGGAGGGCCACTCTCCTACGAGCAGTACTTC. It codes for CASSLTAGGPLSYEQYF.

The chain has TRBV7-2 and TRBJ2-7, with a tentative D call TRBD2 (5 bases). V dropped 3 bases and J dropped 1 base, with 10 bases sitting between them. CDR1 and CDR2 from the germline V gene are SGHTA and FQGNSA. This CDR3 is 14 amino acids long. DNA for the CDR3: TGTGCCAGCAGCTTCGTGCCGGGGTCCTACGAGCAGTACTTC. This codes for CASSFVPGSYEQYF. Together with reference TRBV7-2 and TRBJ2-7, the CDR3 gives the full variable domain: GAGVSQSPSNKVTEKGKDVELRCDPISGHTALYWYRQSLGQGLEFLIYFQGNSAPDKSGLPSDRFSAERTGGSVSTLTIQRTQQEDSAVYLCASSFVPGSYEQYFGPGTRLTVT.

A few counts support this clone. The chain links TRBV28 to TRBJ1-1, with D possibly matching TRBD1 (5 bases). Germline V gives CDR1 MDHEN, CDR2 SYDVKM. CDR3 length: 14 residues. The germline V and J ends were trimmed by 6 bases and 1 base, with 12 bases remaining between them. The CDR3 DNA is TGTGCCAGCAGCCCAGGGTACGGGAACACTGAAGCTTTCTTT. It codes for CASSPGYGNTEAFF. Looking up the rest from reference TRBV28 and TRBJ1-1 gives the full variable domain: DVKVTQSSRYLVKRTGEKVFLECVQDMDHENMFWYRQDPGLGLRLIYFSYDVKMKEKGDIPEGYSVSREKKERFSLILESASTNQTSMYLCASSPGYGNTEAFFGQGTRLTVV.

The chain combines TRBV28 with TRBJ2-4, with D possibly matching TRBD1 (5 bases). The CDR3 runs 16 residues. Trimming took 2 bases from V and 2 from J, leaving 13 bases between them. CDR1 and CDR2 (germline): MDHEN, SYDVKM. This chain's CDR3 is CASSLATALSKNIQYF. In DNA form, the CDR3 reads TGTGCCAGCAGTTTAGCGACAGCCTTGTCCAAAAACATTCAGTACTTC.

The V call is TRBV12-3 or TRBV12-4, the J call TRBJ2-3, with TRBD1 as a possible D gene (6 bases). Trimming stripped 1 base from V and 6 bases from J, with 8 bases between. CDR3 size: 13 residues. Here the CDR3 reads CASSLGGQDTQYF. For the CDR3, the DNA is TGTGCCAGCAGTTTAGGGGGGCAGGATACGCAGTATTTT.

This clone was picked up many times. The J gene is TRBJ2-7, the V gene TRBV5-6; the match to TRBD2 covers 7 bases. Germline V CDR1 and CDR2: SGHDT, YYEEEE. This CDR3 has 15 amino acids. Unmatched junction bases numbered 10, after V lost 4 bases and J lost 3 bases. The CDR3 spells CASSAKRGGDYEQYF. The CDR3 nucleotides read TGTGCCAGCAGCGCGAAGCGGGGCGGGGACTACGAGCAGTACTTC. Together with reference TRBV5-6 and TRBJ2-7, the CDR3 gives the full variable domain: DAGVTQSPTHLIKTRGQQVTLRCSPKSGHDTVSWYQQALGQGPQFIFQYYEEEERQRGNFPDRFSGHQFPNYSSELNVNALLLGDSALYLCASSAKRGGDYEQYFGPGTRLTVT.

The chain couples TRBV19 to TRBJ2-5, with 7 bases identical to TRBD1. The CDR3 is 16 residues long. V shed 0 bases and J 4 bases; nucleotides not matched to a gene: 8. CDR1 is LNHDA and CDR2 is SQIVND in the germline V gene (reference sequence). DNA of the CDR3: TGTGCCAGTAGTATAGATCGGCGTAGGGGGCGAGAGACCCAGTACTTC. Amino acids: CASSIDRRRGRETQYF.

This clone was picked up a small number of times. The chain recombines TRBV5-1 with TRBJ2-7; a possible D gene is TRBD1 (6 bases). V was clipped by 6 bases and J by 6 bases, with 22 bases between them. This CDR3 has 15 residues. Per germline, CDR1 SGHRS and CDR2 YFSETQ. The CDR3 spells CASTPGAGSIGEQYF. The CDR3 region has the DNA TGCGCCAGCACCCCAGGGGCAGGGTCAATCGGCGAGCAGTACTTC. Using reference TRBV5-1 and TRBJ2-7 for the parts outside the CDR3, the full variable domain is KAGVTQTPRYLIKTRGQQVTLSCSPISGHRSVSWYQQTPGQGLQFLFEYFSETQRNKGNFPGRFSGRQFSNSRSEMNVSTLELGDSALYLCASTPGAGSIGEQYFGPGTRLTVT.

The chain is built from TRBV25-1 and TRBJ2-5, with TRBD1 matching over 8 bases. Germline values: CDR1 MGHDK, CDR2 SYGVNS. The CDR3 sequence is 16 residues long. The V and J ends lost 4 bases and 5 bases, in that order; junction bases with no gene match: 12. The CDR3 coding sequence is TGTGCCAGCAGTGCCAGGACAGGGTTGTTTCGGGAGACCCAGTACTTC. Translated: CASSARTGLFRETQYF.

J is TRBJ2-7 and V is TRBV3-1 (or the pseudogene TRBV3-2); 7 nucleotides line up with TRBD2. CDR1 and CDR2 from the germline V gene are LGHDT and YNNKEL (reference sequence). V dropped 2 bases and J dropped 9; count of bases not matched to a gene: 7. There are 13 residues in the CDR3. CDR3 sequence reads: CASSQTSAPVQYF. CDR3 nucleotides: TGTGCCAGCAGCCAAACTAGCGCGCCGGTGCAGTACTTC.

The CDR3 nucleotides are TGTGCCAGCAGGCTAACAGGACGGAACACTGAAGCTTTCTTT. Encoded protein: CASRLTGRNTEAFF. The chain is built from TRBV3-1 (or the pseudogene TRBV3-2) and TRBJ1-1, with D possibly being TRBD1 (5 bases). Per germline, CDR1 LGHDT and CDR2 YNNKEL (reference sequence). The CDR3 is 14 amino acids. V was cut by 6 bases and J by 1 base, with 12 bases left in between.

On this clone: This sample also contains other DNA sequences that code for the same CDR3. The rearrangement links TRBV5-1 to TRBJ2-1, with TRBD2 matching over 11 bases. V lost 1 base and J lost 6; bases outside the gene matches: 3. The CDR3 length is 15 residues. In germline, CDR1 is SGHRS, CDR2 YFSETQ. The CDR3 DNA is TGCGCCAGCAGCTTGACTAGCGGGAGCGTCAATGAGCAGTTCTTC. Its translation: CASSLTSGSVNEQFF.

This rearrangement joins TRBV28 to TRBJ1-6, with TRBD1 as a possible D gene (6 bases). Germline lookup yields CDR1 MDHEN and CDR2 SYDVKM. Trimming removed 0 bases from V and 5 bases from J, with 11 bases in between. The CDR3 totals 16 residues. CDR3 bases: TGTGCCAGCAGTTTATGGTCAGGGGATAATAATTCACCCCTCCACTTT. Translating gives CASSLWSGDNNSPLHF.

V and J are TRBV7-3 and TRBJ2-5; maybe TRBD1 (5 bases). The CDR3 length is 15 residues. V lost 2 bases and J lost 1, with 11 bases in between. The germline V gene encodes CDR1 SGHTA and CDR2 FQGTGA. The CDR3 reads CASSLQGSLQETQYF. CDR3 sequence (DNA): TGTGCCAGCAGCTTACAGGGCTCTCTCCAAGAGACCCAGTACTTC. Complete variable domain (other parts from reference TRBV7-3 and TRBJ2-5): GAGVSQTPSNKVTEKGKYVELRCDPISGHTALYWYRQSLGQGPEFLIYFQGTGAADDSGLPNDRFFAVRPEGSVSTLKIQRTERGDSAVYLCASSLQGSLQETQYFGPGTRLLVL.

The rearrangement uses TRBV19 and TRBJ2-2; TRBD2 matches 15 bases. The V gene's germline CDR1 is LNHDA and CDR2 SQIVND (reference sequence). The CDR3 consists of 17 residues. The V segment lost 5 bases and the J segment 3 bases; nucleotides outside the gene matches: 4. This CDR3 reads CASSGTSGRSDTGELFF. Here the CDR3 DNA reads TGTGCCAGTAGTGGGACTAGCGGGAGGTCGGACACCGGGGAGCTGTTTTTT.